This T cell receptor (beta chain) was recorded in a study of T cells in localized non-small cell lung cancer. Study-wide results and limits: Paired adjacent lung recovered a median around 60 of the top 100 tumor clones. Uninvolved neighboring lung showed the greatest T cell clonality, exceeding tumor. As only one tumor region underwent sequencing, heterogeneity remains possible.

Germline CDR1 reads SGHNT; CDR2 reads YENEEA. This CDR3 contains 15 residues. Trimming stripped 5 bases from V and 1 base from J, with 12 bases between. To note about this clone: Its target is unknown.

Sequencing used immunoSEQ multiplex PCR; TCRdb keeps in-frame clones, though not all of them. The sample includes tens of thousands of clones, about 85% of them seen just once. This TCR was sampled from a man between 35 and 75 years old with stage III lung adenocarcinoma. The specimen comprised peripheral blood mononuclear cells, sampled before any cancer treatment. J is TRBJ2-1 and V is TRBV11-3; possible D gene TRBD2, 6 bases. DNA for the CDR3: TGTGCCAGCAGCCCGAGCGGGTTGTCCTACAATGAGCAGTTCTTC. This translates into CASSPSGLSYNEQFF. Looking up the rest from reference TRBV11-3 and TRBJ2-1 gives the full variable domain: EAGVVQSPRYKIIEKKQPVAFWCNPISGHNTLYWYLQNLGQGPELLIRYENEEAVDDSQLPKDRFSAERLKGVDSTLKIQPAELGDSAVYLCASSPSGLSYNEQFFGPGTRLTVL.